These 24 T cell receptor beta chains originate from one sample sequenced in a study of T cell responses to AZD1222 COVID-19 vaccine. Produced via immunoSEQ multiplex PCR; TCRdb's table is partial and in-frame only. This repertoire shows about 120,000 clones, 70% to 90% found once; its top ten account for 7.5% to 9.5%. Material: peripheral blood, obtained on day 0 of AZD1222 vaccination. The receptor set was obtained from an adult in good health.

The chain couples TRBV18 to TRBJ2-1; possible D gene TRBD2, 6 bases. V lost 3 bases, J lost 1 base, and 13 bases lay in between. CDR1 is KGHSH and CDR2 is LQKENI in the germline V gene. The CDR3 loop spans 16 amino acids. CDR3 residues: CASSPLPRGSYNEQFF. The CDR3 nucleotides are TGTGCCAGCTCACCCCTCCCTCGGGGGTCCTACAATGAGCAGTTCTTC.

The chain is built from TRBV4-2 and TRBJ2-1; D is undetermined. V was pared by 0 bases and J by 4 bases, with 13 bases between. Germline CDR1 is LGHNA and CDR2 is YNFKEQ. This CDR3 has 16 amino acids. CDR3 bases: TGTGCCAGCAGCCAAGATCGCGGATCCCATTACAATGAGCAGTTCTTC. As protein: CASSQDRGSHYNEQFF.

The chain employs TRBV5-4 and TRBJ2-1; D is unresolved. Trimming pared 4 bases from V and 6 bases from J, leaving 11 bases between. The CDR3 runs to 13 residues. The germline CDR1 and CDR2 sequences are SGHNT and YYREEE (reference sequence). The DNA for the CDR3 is TGTGCCAGCAGCGACCGGACGCCCAATGAGCAGTTCTTC. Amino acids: CASSDRTPNEQFF.

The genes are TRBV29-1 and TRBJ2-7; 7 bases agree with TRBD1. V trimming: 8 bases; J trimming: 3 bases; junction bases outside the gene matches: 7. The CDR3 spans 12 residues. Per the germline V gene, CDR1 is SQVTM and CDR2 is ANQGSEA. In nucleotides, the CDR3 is TGCAGCACTTGGACAGGCGACTACGAGCAGTACTTC. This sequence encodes CSTWTGDYEQYF.

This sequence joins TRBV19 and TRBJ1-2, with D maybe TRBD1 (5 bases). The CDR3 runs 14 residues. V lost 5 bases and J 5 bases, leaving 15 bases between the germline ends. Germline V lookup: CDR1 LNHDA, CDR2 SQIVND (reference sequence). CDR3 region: CASSPRTTSYGYTF. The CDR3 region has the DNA TGTGCCAGTAGTCCCAGGACAACTTCTTATGGCTACACCTTC.

Here the CDR3 reads CAWIAWTGGRYTEAFF. The CDR3 region has the DNA TGTGCCTGGATTGCATGGACAGGGGGCCGCTACACTGAAGCTTTCTTT. The rearrangement links TRBV30 to TRBJ1-1; 11 bases agree with TRBD1. CDR3 length: 16 amino acids. Germline V gene lookup returns CDR1 GTSNPN and CDR2 SVGIG (reference sequence). Losses at the gene ends were 4 bases for V and 3 bases for J; bases not matched to a gene: 10.

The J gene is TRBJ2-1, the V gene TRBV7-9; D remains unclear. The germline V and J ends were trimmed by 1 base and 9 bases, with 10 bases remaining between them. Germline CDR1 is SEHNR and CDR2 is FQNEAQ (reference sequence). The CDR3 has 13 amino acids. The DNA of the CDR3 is TGTGCCAGCAGCTTAGTCTCCCGATTTGAGCAGTTCTTC. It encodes CASSLVSRFEQFF.

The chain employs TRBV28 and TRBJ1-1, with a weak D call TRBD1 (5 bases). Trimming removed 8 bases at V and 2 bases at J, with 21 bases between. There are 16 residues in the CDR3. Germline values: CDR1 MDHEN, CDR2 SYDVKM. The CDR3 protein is CASRRGGGGENTEAFF. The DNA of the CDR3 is TGTGCCAGCCGGCGGGGGGGTGGAGGGGAAAACACTGAAGCTTTCTTT.

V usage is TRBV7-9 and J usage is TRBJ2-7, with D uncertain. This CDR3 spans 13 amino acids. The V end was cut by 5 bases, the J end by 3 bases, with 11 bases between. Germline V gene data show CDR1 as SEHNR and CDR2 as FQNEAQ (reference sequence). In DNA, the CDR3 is TGTGCCAGCAGCCTATCTAACAACTACGAGCAGTACTTC. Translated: CASSLSNNYEQYF.

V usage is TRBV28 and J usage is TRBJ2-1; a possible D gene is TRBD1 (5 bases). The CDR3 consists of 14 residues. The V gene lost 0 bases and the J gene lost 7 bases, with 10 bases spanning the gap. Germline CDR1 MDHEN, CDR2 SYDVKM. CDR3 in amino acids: CASSLWDTRNEQFF. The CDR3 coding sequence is TGTGCCAGCAGTTTATGGGACACAAGAAATGAGCAGTTCTTC.

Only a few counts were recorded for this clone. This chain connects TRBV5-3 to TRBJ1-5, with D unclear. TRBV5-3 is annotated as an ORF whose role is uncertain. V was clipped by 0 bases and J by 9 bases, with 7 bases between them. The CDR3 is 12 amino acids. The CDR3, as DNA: TGTGCCAGAAGCTTGGCCCCTAGGCCCCAGCATTTT. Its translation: CARSLAPRPQHF.

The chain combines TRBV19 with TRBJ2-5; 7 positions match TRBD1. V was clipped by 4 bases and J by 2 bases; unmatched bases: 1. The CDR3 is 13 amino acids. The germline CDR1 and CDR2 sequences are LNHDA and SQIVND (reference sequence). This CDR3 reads CASSSRGQETQYF. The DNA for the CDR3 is TGTGCCAGTAGTAGCAGGGGGCAAGAGACCCAGTACTTC.

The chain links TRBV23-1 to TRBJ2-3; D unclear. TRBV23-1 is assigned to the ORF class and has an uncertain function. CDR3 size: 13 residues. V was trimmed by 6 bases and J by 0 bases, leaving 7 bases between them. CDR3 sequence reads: CASSPISTDTQYF. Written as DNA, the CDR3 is TGCGCCAGCAGCCCGATTAGCACAGATACGCAGTATTTT.

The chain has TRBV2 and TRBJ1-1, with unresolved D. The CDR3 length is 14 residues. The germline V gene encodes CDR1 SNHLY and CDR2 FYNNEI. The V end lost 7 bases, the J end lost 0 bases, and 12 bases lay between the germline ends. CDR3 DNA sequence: TGTGCCAGCACTACGACAAGTCTGAACACTGAAGCTTTCTTT. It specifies CASTTTSLNTEAFF.

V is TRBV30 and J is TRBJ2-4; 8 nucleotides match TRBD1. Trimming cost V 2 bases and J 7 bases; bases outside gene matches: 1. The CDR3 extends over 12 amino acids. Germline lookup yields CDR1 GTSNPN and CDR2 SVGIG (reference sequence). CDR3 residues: CAWSNRGNIQYF. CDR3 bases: TGTGCCTGGAGTAACAGGGGGAACATTCAGTACTTC.

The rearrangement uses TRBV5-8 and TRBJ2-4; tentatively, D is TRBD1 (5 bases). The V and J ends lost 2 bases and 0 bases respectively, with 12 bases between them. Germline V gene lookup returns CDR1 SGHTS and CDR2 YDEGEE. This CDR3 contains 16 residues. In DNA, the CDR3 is TGTGCCAGCAGCTTTGAGGCAGGGATAGCCAAAAACATTCAGTACTTC. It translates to CASSFEAGIAKNIQYF.

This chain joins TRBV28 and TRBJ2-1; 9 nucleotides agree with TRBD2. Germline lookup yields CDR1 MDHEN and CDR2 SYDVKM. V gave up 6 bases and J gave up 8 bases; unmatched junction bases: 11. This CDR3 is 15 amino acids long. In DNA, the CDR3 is TGTGCCAGCAGCCCAGGGGCTAGCGGGATAGATGAGCAGTTCTTC. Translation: CASSPGASGIDEQFF.

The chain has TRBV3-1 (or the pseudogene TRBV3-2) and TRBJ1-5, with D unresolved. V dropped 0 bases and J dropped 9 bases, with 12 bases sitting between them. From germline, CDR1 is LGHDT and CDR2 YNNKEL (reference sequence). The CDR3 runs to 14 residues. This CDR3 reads CASSQEGIPGPQHF. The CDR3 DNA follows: TGTGCCAGCAGCCAAGAAGGCATCCCAGGGCCCCAGCATTTT.

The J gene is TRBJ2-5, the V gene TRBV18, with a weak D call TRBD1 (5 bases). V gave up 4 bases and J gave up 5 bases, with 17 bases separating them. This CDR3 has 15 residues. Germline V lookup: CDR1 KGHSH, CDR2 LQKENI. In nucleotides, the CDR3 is TGTGCCAGCTCACACCAGGGCGCTATGCAGGAGACCCAGTACTTC. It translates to CASSHQGAMQETQYF. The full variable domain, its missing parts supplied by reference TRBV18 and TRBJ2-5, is NAGVMQNPRHLVRRRGQEARLRCSPMKGHSHVYWYRQLPEEGLKFMVYLQKENIIDESGMPKERFSAEFPKEGPSILRIQQVVRGDSAAYFCASSHQGAMQETQYFGPGTRLLVL.

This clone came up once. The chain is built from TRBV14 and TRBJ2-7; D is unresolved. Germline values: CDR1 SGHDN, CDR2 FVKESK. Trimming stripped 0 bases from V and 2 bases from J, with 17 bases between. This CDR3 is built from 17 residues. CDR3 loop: CASSQDEWALDPYEQYF. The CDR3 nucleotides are TGTGCCAGCAGCCAAGATGAATGGGCTTTGGACCCCTACGAGCAGTACTTC.

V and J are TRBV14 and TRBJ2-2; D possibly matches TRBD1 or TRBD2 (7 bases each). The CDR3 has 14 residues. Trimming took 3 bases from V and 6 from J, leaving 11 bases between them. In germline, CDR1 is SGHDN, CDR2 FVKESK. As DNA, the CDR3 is TGTGCCAGCAGCCAGACAGGGAGGGCCGGGGAGCTGTTTTTT. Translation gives CASSQTGRAGELFF.

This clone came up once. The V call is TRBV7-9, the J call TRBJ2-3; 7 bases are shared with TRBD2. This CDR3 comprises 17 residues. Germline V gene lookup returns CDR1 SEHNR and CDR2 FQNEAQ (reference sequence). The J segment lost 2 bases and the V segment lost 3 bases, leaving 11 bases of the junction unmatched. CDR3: CASSLNYLAGVTDTQYF. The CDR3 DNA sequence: TGTGCCAGCAGCTTGAACTATTTAGCGGGTGTCACAGATACGCAGTATTTT.

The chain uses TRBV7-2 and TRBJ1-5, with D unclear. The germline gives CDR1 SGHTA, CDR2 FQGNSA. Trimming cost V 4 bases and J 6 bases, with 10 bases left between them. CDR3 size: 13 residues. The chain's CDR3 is CASSSRRAQPQHF. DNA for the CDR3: TGTGCCAGCAGCTCAAGGAGGGCTCAGCCCCAGCATTTT.

The CDR3, as DNA: TGTGCCAGAAGCTTGGAGGGGTTTAGCAATAATGAAAAACTGTTTTTT. Residues: CARSLEGFSNNEKLFF. The chain carries TRBV5-3 and TRBJ1-4, with D possibly TRBD1 on 5 matching bases. TRBV5-3 is given ORF status, its function remaining uncertain. This CDR3 contains 16 residues. V gave up 0 bases and J gave up 4 bases, with 13 bases separating them.